The 25 T cell receptor beta chains below all came from one sample that was sequenced in a study of spatial heterogeneity in lung cancer. The time point here: blood at routine non-recurrence follow-up after resection. In each case, whole RNA from tumor, nontumor lung or frozen PBMC was sequenced unsorted. TCRdb reprocessed the 5' RACE reads via MiXCR and lists one record per CDR3 protein. The sample has about 120,000 distinct CDR3 sequences, 12% seen once. The sample was PBMCs, taken at follow-up. The receptor source for this set is a male donor with early-stage non-small cell lung cancer.

This clonotype occurred many times. The chain employs TRBV21-1 and TRBJ1-6; the table's D call of TRBD1 was not tested on the DNA. TRBV21-1 is given as a pseudogene. The CDR3 spans 15 residues. The CDR3 protein is CASIRRGSYNSPLHF. The CDR3 DNA reads as TGTGCCAGCATCCGTAGGGGTAGCTATAATTCACCCCTCCACTTT.

This clonotype was seen a few times. V usage is TRBV20-1 and J usage is TRBJ1-2; D unclear. V dropped 6 bases and J dropped 3 bases, with 8 bases sitting between them. Per the germline V gene, CDR1 is DFQATT and CDR2 is SNEGSKA (reference sequence). The CDR3 runs 11 residues. CDR3 residues: CSAQVYYGYTF. The CDR3 coding sequence is TGCAGTGCCCAGGTGTACTATGGCTACACCTTC.

This rearrangement joins TRBV28 to TRBJ1-1, with 10 bases fitting TRBD1. This CDR3 has 13 amino acids. Germline V gene sequence: CDR1 MDHEN, CDR2 SYDVKM. The V and J ends lost 10 bases and 10 bases, in that order; junction bases with no gene match: 12. DNA for the CDR3: TGTGCCATCCAGGACAGGGGGGTAATTCGAGCTTTCTTT. Amino acids: CAIQDRGVIRAFF.

The chain recombines TRBV14 with TRBJ1-5; unclear D gene. Looked up from germline, CDR1 is SGHDN and CDR2 is FVKESK. Trimming shortened V by 4 bases and J by 0 bases, and 7 bases separated the two germline ends. The CDR3 runs 14 residues. The CDR3 region is CASSPKPSNQPQHF. CDR3 coding DNA: TGTGCCAGCAGCCCTAAGCCTAGCAATCAGCCCCAGCATTTT.

This clonotype was detected only a few times. This chain links TRBV6-1 with TRBJ2-7; the match to TRBD2 covers 7 bases. V dropped 7 bases and J dropped 0; count of bases not matched to a gene: 6. The germline V gene encodes CDR1 MNHNS and CDR2 SASEGT. CDR3 length: 14 residues. CDR3 nucleotides: TGTGCCAGCACGGCGGGGGTGAACTCCTACGAGCAGTACTTC. Its translation: CASTAGVNSYEQYF.

This clonotype appeared a few times. The V gene is TRBV6-1, the J gene TRBJ2-1, with D possibly being TRBD2 (6 bases). With 6 bases removed from V and 0 bases from J, the gap between germline ends came to 12 bases. This CDR3 comprises 15 residues. Germline values: CDR1 MNHNS, CDR2 SASEGT. CDR3 protein: CASRSPAGSYNEQFF. The CDR3 DNA follows: TGTGCCAGCAGGAGCCCAGCGGGCTCCTACAATGAGCAGTTCTTC.

The V call is TRBV28, the J call TRBJ1-5, with a weak D call TRBD1 (6 bases). Between the trimmed V and J ends, which lost 3 bases and 6 bases, there was a span of 15 bases. Germline CDR1 reads MDHEN; CDR2 reads SYDVKM. The CDR3 loop spans 15 amino acids. The DNA for the CDR3 is TGTGCCAGCAGTTTGTTGACAGGTTCCGGTCAGCCCCAGCATTTT. Translated: CASSLLTGSGQPQHF.

This clonotype occurred a few times. The J gene is TRBJ1-6, the V gene TRBV28; the match to TRBD1 covers 7 bases. The CDR3 spans 16 residues. The ends lost 6 bases at V and 7 bases at J; junction bases unmatched: 12. Germline CDR1 MDHEN, CDR2 SYDVKM. The CDR3 DNA is TGTGCCAGCAGGGGTCGAAGACAGGGCTCGAATTCACCCCTCCACTTT. It translates to CASRGRRQGSNSPLHF.

As DNA, the CDR3 is TGTGCCAGCAGCTTGGCAACGGGACAGCCCTATAATTCACCCCTCCACTTT. Translating gives CASSLATGQPYNSPLHF. This chain uses TRBV5-4 with TRBJ1-6; TRBD1 aligns across 7 bases. After removal of 0 bases from V and 2 bases from J, the junction contained 5 bases not matched to a gene. The V gene's germline CDR1 is SGHNT and CDR2 YYREEE (reference sequence). The CDR3 contains 17 residues. Full variable domain (outside the CDR3, taken from reference TRBV5-4 and TRBJ1-6): ETGVTQSPTHLIKTRGQQVTLRCSSQSGHNTVSWYQQALGQGPQFIFQYYREEENGRGNFPPRFSGLQFPNYSSELNVNALELDDSALYLCASSLATGQPYNSPLHFGNGTRLTVT.

The rearrangement joins TRBV2 to TRBJ1-5; D is uncertain. Trimming removed 3 bases from V and 6 bases from J, with 12 bases in between. The germline gives CDR1 SNHLY, CDR2 FYNNEI. The CDR3 is made up of 14 amino acids. In DNA, the CDR3 is TGTGCCAGCAGTGATGACGGAGGAGTTCAGCCCCAGCATTTT. This gives the protein CASSDDGGVQPQHF.

This clonotype has a handful of counts. The chain combines TRBV7-2 with TRBJ1-1, with TRBD1 as a possible D gene (5 bases). V was shortened by 2 bases and J by 6 bases, with 10 bases between the two germline ends. Germline V lookup: CDR1 SGHTA, CDR2 FQGNSA. This CDR3 has 13 residues. The CDR3 region is CASSLSGMAEAFF. The CDR3 bases are TGTGCCAGCAGCTTATCAGGGATGGCTGAAGCTTTCTTT.

This clonotype has at least ten counts. The chain combines TRBV29-1 with TRBJ2-3; 7 bases match TRBD1. With V trimmed by 7 bases and J by 1 base, 2 bases remained unmatched. The length of the CDR3 is 12 residues. CDR1 SQVTM and CDR2 ANQGSEA come from the germline V gene. The CDR3 spells CSAGQGTDTQYF. The CDR3 bases are TGCAGCGCAGGACAGGGCACAGATACGCAGTATTTT.

This clonotype was found a few times. The chain joins TRBV11-1 to TRBJ2-3; no clear D. From germline, CDR1 is SGHAT and CDR2 FQDESV (reference sequence). The V end was cut by 2 bases, the J end by 4 bases, with 13 bases between. This CDR3 contains 15 residues. Here the CDR3 DNA reads TGTGCCAGCAGCTTAATGCAGACGAGGTCAGATACGCAGTATTTT. Encoded protein: CASSLMQTRSDTQYF.

This clonotype has at least ten counts. The rearrangement links TRBV29-1 to TRBJ1-1, with a weak D call TRBD1 (6 bases). There are 13 residues in the CDR3. V shed 6 bases and J shed 1 base, with 12 bases lying between them. From germline, CDR1 is SQVTM and CDR2 ANQGSEA. The CDR3 sequence: CSVSRGTNTEAFF. The CDR3 DNA is TGCAGCGTGTCGAGGGGGACGAACACTGAAGCTTTCTTT. Drawing the rest from reference TRBV29-1 and TRBJ1-1, the complete variable domain is SAVISQKPSRDICQRGTSLTIQCQVDSQVTMMFWYRQQPGQSLTLIATANQGSEATYESGFVIDKFPISRPNLTFSTLTVSNMSPEDSSIYLCSVSRGTNTEAFFGQGTRLTVV.

This clonotype has only a few counts. This chain joins TRBV4-2 and TRBJ1-1; D uncertain. The CDR3 has 16 residues. V was pared by 0 bases and J by 0 bases, with 11 bases between. The germline V gene has CDR1 LGHNA and CDR2 YNFKEQ. The CDR3 is CASSQDGGSMNTEAFF. CDR3 bases: TGTGCCAGCAGCCAAGATGGTGGATCCATGAACACTGAAGCTTTCTTT.

This clonotype was counted between two and nine times. V and J are TRBV6-1 and TRBJ1-2; D possibly corresponds to TRBD1 (5 bases). The germline V gene encodes CDR1 MNHNS and CDR2 SASEGT. The CDR3 has 16 residues. The V end lost 0 bases, the J end lost 4 bases, and 15 bases lay between the germline ends. The CDR3 coding sequence is TGTGCCAGCAGTGAAGCGGGAGGGGTCCTACCCTATGGCTACACCTTC. It is translated as CASSEAGGVLPYGYTF.

The chain joins TRBV7-2 to TRBJ1-6; possibly TRBD1 for D (5 bases). The CDR3 length is 14 residues. Germline CDR1 and CDR2: SGHTA and FQGNSA. Trimming removed 4 bases from V and 12 bases from J, with 16 bases in between. The CDR3 is CASSSPGRIKPLHF. CDR3 nucleotide sequence: TGTGCCAGCAGCTCCCCAGGGCGGATTAAACCCCTCCACTTT.

This clonotype was counted at least ten times. The genes are TRBV24-1 and TRBJ2-5, with 8 bases fitting TRBD1. Germline CDR1 and CDR2: KGHDR and SFDVKD. The CDR3 sequence is 15 residues long. V lost 3 bases and J lost 3; bases outside the gene matches: 5. Written as DNA, the CDR3 is TGTGCCACCAGTGATCATGTGACAGGGGAAGAGACCCAGTACTTC. Translation gives CATSDHVTGEETQYF.

This clonotype was recorded at least ten times. This chain connects TRBV30 to TRBJ1-1; 8 bases are shared with TRBD1. Germline CDR1 and CDR2: GTSNPN and SVGIG (reference sequence). The CDR3 spans 14 residues. J gave up 0 bases and V 2 bases, and 2 bases lay outside the gene matches. In nucleotides, the CDR3 is TGTGCCTGGAGTTGGACAGGGATGAACACTGAAGCTTTCTTT. As protein: CAWSWTGMNTEAFF.

V is TRBV12-3 or TRBV12-4 and J is TRBJ1-3; TRBD1 might be the D (5 bases). This CDR3 has 13 amino acids. Trimming cost V 6 bases and J 4 bases, with 10 bases left between them. CDR3: CASSLRQGNTIYF. The CDR3 nucleotides are TGTGCCAGCAGCCTAAGACAGGGAAACACCATATATTTT.

At least ten counts were recorded for this clonotype. The gene calls are TRBV3-1 and TRBJ1-2; D may be TRBD1 (5 bases). Germline V CDR1 and CDR2: LGHDT, YNNKEL (reference sequence). The germline V and J ends were trimmed by 2 bases and 0 bases, with 10 bases remaining between them. The CDR3 contains 15 residues. The CDR3 is CASSQRWDANYGYTF. CDR3 bases: TGTGCCAGCAGCCAAAGATGGGACGCTAACTATGGCTACACCTTC.

This clonotype has just a few counts. The rearrangement links TRBV3-1 to TRBJ1-3, with D maybe TRBD1 (6 bases). Germline-derived CDR1 and CDR2 are LGHDT and YNNKEL (reference sequence). The CDR3 contains 16 residues. V was cut by 1 base and J by 0 bases, with 10 bases left in between. The CDR3 loop is CASSQVTGYSGNTIYF. In DNA, the CDR3 is TGTGCCAGCAGCCAAGTTACAGGGTACTCTGGAAACACCATATATTTT.

The chain employs TRBV20-1 and TRBJ2-7; D perhaps matches TRBD2 (6 bases). Trimming took 5 bases from V and 2 from J, leaving 16 bases between them. The CDR3 has 14 residues. Per germline, CDR1 DFQATT and CDR2 SNEGSKA (reference sequence). The CDR3 region is CSARPAGLTYEQYF. CDR3 in DNA: TGCAGTGCTCGCCCCGCGGGACTCACCTACGAGCAGTACTTC.

This clonotype has ten or more counts. The chain employs TRBV9 and TRBJ1-1; perhaps TRBD1 as D (5 bases). V lost 6 bases and J 3 bases, leaving 15 bases between the germline ends. Germline CDR1 SGDLS, CDR2 YYNGEE. CDR3 length equals 14 residues. The CDR3 bases are TGTGCCAGCAAGTCAGGGATTAGGGACACTGAAGCTTTCTTT. Its translation: CASKSGIRDTEAFF.

This chain joins TRBV13 and TRBJ2-3, with 14 positions matching TRBD2. Germline V gene lookup returns CDR1 PRHDT and CDR2 FYEKMQ (reference sequence). J gave up 6 bases and V 5 bases, and 10 bases lay outside the gene matches. The CDR3 has 17 residues. CDR3 loop: CASSLRTSGGPKDTQYF. CDR3 bases: TGTGCCAGCAGCCTTCGGACTAGCGGGGGGCCAAAGGATACGCAGTATTTT.